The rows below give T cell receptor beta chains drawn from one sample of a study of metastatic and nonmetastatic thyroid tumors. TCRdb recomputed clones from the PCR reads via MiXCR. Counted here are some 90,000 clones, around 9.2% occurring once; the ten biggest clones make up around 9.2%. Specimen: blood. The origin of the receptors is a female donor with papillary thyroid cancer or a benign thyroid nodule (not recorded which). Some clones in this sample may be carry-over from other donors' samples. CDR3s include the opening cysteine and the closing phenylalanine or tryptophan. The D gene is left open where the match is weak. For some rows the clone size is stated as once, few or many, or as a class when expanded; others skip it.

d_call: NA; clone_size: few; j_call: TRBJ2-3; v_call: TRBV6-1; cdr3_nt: TGTGCCAGCAGGGGAGCATGGTGCACAGATACGCAGTATTTT; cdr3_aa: CASRGAWCTDTQYF
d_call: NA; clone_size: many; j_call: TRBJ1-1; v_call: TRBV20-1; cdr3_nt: TGCAGTGCTAGACCCCCGGGAGGTTCGCCGAGGGCTTTCTTT; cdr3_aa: CSARPPGGSPRAFF
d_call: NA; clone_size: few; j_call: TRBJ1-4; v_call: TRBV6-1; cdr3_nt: TGTGCCAGCAGCGGGAGAGGTGCAACTAATGAAAAACTGTTTTTT; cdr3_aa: CASSGRGATNEKLFF
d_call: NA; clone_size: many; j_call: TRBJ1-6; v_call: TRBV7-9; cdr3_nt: TGTGCCAGCAGCTTGAACTCCTATAATTCACCCCTCCACTTT; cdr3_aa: CASSLNSYNSPLHF
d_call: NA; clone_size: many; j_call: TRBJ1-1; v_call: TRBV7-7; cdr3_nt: TGTGCCAGCAAAAAGGGCCTAAACACTGAAGCTTTCTTT; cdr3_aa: CASKKGLNTEAFF
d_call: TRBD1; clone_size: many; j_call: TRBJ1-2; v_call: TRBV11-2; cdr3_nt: TGTGCCAGCAGCCCCGCCGGGACAGGCCTAAGTTATGGCTACACCTTC; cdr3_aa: CASSPAGTGLSYGYTF
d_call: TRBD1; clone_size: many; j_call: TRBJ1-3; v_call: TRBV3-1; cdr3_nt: TGTGCCAGCAGCCAAGGTGACGGGACAGGGGCTGGAAACACCATATATTTT; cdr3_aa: CASSQGDGTGAGNTIYF
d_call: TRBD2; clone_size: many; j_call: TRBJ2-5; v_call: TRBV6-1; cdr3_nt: TGTGCCAGCAGTGAAGAACTTGGCGGGGGGGGAGGGTACCAAGAGACCCAGTACTTC; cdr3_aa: CASSEELGGGGGYQETQYF
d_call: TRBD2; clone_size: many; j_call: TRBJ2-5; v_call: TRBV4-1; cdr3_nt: TGCGCCAGCAGCCAGGCTTCGAGCGGGGGGCGGCAAGAGACCCAGTACTTC; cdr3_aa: CASSQASSGGRQETQYF
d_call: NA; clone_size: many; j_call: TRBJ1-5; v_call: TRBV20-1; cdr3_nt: TGCAGTGCTAGAGAGGGACGGGAAAATCAGCCCCAGCATTTT; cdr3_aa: CSAREGRENQPQHF
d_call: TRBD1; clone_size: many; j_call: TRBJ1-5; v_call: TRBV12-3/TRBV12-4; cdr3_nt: TGTGCCAGCAGTGGGACAGGGGCCAGCAATCAGCCCCAGCATTTT; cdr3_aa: CASSGTGASNQPQHF
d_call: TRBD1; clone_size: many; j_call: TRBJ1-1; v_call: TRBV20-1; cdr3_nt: TGCAGTGCTGAACAAGGACAGGCAAACACTGAAGCTTTCTTT; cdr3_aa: CSAEQGQANTEAFF
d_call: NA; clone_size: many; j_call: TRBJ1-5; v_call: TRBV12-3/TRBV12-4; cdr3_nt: TGTGCCAGCAGCTCTTGGGCGGGAGACGATCAGCCCCAGCATTTT; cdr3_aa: CASSSWAGDDQPQHF
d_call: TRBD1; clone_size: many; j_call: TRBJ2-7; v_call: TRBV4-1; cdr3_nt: TGCGCCAGCAGCCAGAAGACAGGGAGTTCCTACGAGCAGTACTTC; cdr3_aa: CASSQKTGSSYEQYF
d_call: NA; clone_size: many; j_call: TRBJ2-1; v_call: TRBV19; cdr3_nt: TGTGCCAGTAGTTCAACATCTTTGAATGAGCAGTTCTTC; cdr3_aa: CASSSTSLNEQFF
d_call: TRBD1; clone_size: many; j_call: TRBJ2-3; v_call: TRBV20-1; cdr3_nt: TGCAGTGCTCCGACGGGACAGGATTTCGATACGCAGTATTTT; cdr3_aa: CSAPTGQDFDTQYF
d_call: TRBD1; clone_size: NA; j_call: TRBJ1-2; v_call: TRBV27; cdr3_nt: TGTGCCAGCAGTTTGACCAGGGGGCTATTGAATGGCTACACCTTC; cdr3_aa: CASSLTRGLLNGYTF
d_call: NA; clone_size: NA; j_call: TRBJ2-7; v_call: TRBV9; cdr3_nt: TGTGCCAGCAGCGTCCTGGTGCTCTCCTACGAGCAGTACTTC; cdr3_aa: CASSVLVLSYEQYF
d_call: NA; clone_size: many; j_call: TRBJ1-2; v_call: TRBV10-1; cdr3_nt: TGCGCCAGCAGTGACAGGGTGAACTATGGCTACACCTTC; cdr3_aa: CASSDRVNYGYTF
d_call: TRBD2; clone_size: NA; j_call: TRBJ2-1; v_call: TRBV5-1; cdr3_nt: TGCGCCAGCAGCGGTGGACCGGGACTAGCCTCGGAGCAGTTCTTC; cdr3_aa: CASSGGPGLASEQFF
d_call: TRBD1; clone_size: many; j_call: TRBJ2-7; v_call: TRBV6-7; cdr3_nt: TGTGCCAGCAGTTACTACCGGGACAGGATGGCCGAGCAGTACTTC; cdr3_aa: CASSYYRDRMAEQYF
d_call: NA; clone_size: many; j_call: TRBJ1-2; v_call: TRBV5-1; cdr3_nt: TGCGCCAGCAGCCCCGACACTAACTATGGCTACACCTTC; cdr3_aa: CASSPDTNYGYTF
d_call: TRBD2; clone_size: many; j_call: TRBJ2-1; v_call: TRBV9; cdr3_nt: TGTGCCAGCAGCGTAGTTTCGGGGGGTGGTTTGAATGAGCAGTTCTTC; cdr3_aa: CASSVVSGGGLNEQFF
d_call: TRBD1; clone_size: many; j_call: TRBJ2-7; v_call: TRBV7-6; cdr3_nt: TGTGCCAGCAGCCCGGGACAGGGGAACTCCTACGAGCAGTACTTC; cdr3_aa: CASSPGQGNSYEQYF
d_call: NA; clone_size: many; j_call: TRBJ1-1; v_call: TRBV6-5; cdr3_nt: TGTGCCAGCAGTTACTCGCGACAGAAAAACACTGAAGCTTTCTTT; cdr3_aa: CASSYSRQKNTEAFF
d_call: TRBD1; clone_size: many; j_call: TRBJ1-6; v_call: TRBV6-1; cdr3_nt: TGTGCCAGCAGTGGGACAGGGGGATCACCCCTCCACTTT; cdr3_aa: CASSGTGGSPLHF
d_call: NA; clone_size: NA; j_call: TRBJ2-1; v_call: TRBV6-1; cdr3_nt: TGTGCCAGCGGGACTTCATACAATGAGCAGTTCTTC; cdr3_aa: CASGTSYNEQFF
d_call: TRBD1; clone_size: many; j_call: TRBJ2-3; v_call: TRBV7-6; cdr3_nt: TGTGCCAGCAGCTTAGGGGCAGCGACAGGGGGCGGGCCAGATACGCAGTATTTT; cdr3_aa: CASSLGAATGGGPDTQYF
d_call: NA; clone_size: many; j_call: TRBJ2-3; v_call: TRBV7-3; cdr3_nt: TGTGCCAGCAGCTTAACAGGGTTCACAGATACGCAGTATTTT; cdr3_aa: CASSLTGFTDTQYF
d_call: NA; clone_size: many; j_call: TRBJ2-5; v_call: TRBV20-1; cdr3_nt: TGCAGTGCTAATCCCCGGAGACGCAGCCAAGAGACCCAGTACTTC; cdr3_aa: CSANPRRRSQETQYF
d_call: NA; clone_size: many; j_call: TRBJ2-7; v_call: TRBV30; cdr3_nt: TGTGCCTGGAATATCGGGGGCTCCTACGAGCAGTACTTC; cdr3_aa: CAWNIGGSYEQYF
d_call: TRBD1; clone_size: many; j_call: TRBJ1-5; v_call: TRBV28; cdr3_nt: TGTGCCAGCAGTCAGACAGGGTCCAATCAGCCCCAGCATTTT; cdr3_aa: CASSQTGSNQPQHF
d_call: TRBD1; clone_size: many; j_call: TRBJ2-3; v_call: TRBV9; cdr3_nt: TGTGCCAGCAGCGCCGGGACAGGACTCACAGATACGCAGTATTTT; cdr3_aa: CASSAGTGLTDTQYF
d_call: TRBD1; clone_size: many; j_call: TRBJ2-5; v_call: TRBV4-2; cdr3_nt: TGTGCCAGCAGCCAAGTAACTAAACAGGGGGCGTCAGACGAGACCCAGTACTTC; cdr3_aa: CASSQVTKQGASDETQYF
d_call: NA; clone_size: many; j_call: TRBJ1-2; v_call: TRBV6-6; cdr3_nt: TGTGCCAGCAGTTATTCTCCCGGACATGAAGGCTACACCTTC; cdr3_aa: CASSYSPGHEGYTF
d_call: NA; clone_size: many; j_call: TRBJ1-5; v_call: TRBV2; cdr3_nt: TGTGCCAGCAAAAGGACTCGCAATCAGCCCCAGCATTTT; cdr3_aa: CASKRTRNQPQHF
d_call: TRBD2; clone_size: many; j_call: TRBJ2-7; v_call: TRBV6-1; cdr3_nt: TGTGCCAGCAGTGAAGCGCCGGGACTAGCCTACGAGCAGTACTTC; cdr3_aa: CASSEAPGLAYEQYF
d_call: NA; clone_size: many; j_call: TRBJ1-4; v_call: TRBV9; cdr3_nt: TGTGCCAGCAGCGTAGAGGGGAATGAAAAACTGTTTTTT; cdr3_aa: CASSVEGNEKLFF
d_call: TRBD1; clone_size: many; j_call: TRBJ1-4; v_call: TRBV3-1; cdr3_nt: TGTGCCAGCAGGACAGGGGCCAGGAATGAAAAACTGTTTTTT; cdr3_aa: CASRTGARNEKLFF
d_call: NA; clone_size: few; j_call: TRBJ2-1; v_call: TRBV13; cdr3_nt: TGTGCCAGCAGCCCAGCATATGCCCGGGTGAGGGATGAGCAGTTCTTC; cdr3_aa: CASSPAYARVRDEQFF
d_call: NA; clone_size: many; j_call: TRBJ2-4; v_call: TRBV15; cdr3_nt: TGTGCCACCGAGGACAAACCCTACGCCAAAAACATTCAGTACTTC; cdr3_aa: CATEDKPYAKNIQYF
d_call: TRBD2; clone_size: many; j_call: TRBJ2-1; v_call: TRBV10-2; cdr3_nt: TGCGCCAGCAGTGACGGTGGACTAGCGTGGGATGAGCAGTTCTTC; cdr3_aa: CASSDGGLAWDEQFF
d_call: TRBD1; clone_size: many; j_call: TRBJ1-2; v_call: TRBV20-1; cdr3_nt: TGCAGTGCTAGTCAAGGGACAGCTTATGGCTACACCTTC; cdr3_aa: CSASQGTAYGYTF
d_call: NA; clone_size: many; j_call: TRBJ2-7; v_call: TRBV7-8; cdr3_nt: TGTGCCAGCAGCCGCATTCCGGGACCGAACTCCTACGAGCAGTACTTC; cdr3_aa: CASSRIPGPNSYEQYF
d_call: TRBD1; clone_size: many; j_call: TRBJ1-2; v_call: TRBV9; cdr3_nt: TGTGCCAGCAGCGGGAAACCGGGACAGGGGGTGAGCGGCTACACCTTC; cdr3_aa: CASSGKPGQGVSGYTF
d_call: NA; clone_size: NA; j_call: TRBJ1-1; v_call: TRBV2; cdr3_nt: TGTGCCAGCAGTAAAGGGACACTGAACACTGAAGCTTTCTTT; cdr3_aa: CASSKGTLNTEAFF
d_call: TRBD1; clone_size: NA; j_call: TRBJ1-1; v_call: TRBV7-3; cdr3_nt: TGTGCCATCAGCTCGGGACAGGGGCACACTGAAGCTTTCTTC; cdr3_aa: CAISSGQGHTEAFF
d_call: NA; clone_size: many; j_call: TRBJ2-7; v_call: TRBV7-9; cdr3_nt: TGTGCCAGCAGCTTACAACAGGGACGCGAGCAGTACTTC; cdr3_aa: CASSLQQGREQYF
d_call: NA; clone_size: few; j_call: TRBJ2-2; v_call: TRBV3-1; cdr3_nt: TGTGCCAGCAGCCAAGACAGGGCTGCCGGGGAGCTGTTTTTT; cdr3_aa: CASSQDRAAGELFF
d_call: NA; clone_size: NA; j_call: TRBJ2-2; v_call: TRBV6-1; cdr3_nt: TGTGCCAGCAGGGATGAGGCGGGACACACCGGGGAGCTGTTTTTT; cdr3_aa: CASRDEAGHTGELFF
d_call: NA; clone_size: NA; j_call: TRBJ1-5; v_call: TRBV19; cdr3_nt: TGTGCCAGTAACTGGGGGGCAGAGCCCCAGCATTTT; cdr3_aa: CASNWGAEPQHF
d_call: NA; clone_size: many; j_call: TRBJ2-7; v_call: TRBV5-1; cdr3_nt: TGCGCCAGCAGCTTGGCGCAGGGGCGCGCCTACGAGCAGTACTTC; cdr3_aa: CASSLAQGRAYEQYF
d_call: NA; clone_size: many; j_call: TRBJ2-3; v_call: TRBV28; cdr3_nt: TGTGCCAGCAGTTTATTCGCTACGCAGTATTTT; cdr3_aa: CASSLFATQYF
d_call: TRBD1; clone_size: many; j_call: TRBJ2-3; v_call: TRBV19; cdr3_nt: TGTGCCACCAGAAGGACAGGGGGCCTAGGAGATACGCAGTATTTT; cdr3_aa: CATRRTGGLGDTQYF
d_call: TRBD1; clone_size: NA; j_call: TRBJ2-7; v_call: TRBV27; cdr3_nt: TGTGCCAGCACCTCGGGACAGTCCTACGAGCAGTACTTC; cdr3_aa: CASTSGQSYEQYF
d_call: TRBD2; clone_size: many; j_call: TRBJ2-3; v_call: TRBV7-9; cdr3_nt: TGTGCCAGCGACGGGGAGGGTGCGGAAGATACGCAGTATTTT; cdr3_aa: CASDGEGAEDTQYF
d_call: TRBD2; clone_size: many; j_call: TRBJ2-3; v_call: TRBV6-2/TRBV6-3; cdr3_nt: TGTGCCAGCAGTTACTCCTCCAGCGGGGGGGATACGCAGTATTTT; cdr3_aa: CASSYSSSGGDTQYF
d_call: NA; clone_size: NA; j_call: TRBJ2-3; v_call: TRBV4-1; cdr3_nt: TGCGCCAGCAGCCTGGGGCCTAGCACAGATACGCAGTATTTT; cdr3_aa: CASSLGPSTDTQYF